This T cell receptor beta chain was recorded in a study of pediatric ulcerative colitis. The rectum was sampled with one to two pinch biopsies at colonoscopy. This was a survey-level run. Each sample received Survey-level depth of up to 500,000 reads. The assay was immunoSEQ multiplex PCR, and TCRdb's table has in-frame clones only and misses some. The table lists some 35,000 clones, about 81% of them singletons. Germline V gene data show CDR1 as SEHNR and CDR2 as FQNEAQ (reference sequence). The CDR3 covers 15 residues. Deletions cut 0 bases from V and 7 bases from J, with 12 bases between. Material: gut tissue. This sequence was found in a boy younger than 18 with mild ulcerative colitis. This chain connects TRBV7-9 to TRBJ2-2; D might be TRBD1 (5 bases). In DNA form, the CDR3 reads TGTGCCAGCAGCTTAGCGTCGGCAGGGCACGGGGAGCTGTTTTTT. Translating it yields CASSLASAGHGELFF.